The 25 T cell receptor beta chains in this list originate from one sample, sequenced in a study of blood T cells in healthy people across ages (dated by TCRdb to between 2015 and 2017). Preparation of the library involved 5' RACE. These reads were obtained on an Illumina HiSeq 2500. The second PCR ran for roughly 6 to 11 cycles and used a J-beta primer mix along with a sample-barcoded 5' primer. Using fastp trimming at Q25 and MiXCR clonotype assembly, TCRdb reanalyzed the public sequencing data and kept in-frame beta chains. Merged by CDR3 protein, the rows form single entries marked with the most common genes and DNA. The sample includes fewer than 2,000,000 distinct CDR3 sequences, with roughly 32% observed a single time. Roughly 12% of the sample goes to the ten largest clones. The source material was blood. Receptor source: a woman in her thirties in good health.

This clonotype was counted a few times. The rearrangement joins TRBV7-2 to TRBJ2-3, with D unresolved. Deletions cut 0 bases from V and 6 bases from J, with 7 bases between. In germline, CDR1 is SGHTA, CDR2 FQGNSA. The length of the CDR3 is 13 residues. DNA of the CDR3: TGTGCCAGCAGCTTAGCGCCTAAGGATACGCAGTATTTT. Translating gives CASSLAPKDTQYF. The full variable domain, completed using reference TRBV7-2 and TRBJ2-3, is GAGVSQSPSNKVTEKGKDVELRCDPISGHTALYWYRQSLGQGLEFLIYFQGNSAPDKSGLPSDRFSAERTGGSVSTLTIQRTQQEDSAVYLCASSLAPKDTQYFGPGTRLTVL.

This chain uses TRBV20-1 with TRBJ2-3, with D possibly matching TRBD1 (6 bases). V was trimmed by 5 bases and J by 2 bases, leaving 14 bases between them. CDR1 DFQATT and CDR2 SNEGSKA come from the germline V gene (reference sequence). The CDR3 totals 14 residues. CDR3 region: CSAVPRDNTDTQYF. The CDR3 DNA reads TGCAGTGCTGTTCCTCGGGACAACACAGATACGCAGTATTTT.

The chain uses TRBV7-9 and TRBJ1-2; D uncertain. V gave up 1 base and J gave up 7 bases, with 13 bases separating them. The CDR3 has 14 amino acids. Germline lookup yields CDR1 SEHNR and CDR2 FQNEAQ (reference sequence). The CDR3: CASSLDLPFSGYTF. The CDR3 DNA is TGTGCCAGCAGCTTAGATCTTCCCTTTTCTGGCTACACCTTC. The whole variable domain, filled in from reference TRBV7-9 and TRBJ1-2, reads DTGVSQNPRHKITKRGQNVTFRCDPISEHNRLYWYRQTLGQGPEFLTYFQNEAQLEKSRLLSDRFSAERPKGSFSTLEIQRTEQGDSAMYLCASSLDLPFSGYTFGSGTRLTVV.

A remark on this clonotype: The junction does not match germline at one end; this may be a read error. The genes are TRBV14 and TRBJ2-1; D unclear. This CDR3 is built from 13 residues. CDR1 and CDR2 (germline): SGHDN, FVKESK. CDR3: CANSQDLSNEQFF. CDR3 DNA sequence: TGTGCCAACAGCCAAGACTTGTCCAATGAGCAGTTCTTC.

This clonotype has just one count. At one end, the junction sequence differs from germline, possibly due to a read error. V gene TRBV20-1 combines with J gene TRBJ2-1; 10 bases match TRBD2. Germline loops: CDR1 DFQATT, CDR2 SNEGSKA (reference sequence). The CDR3 has 16 amino acids. CDR3 sequence: CSAGPQLAGRVNVQFF. DNA for the CDR3: TGCAGTGCTGGGCCCCAACTAGCGGGACGGGTTAATGTGCAGTTCTTC.

In DNA, the CDR3 is TGTGCCAGCAGCGGACAGGACGACTCCTACGAGCAGTACTTC. Its translation is CASSGQDDSYEQYF. The chain combines TRBV9 with TRBJ2-7; D may be TRBD1 (6 bases). CDR3 length: 14 amino acids. V shed 3 bases and J shed 0 bases, with 10 bases lying between them. Germline CDR1 and CDR2: SGDLS and YYNGEE. Drawing the rest from reference TRBV9 and TRBJ2-7, the complete variable domain is DSGVTQTPKHLITATGQRVTLRCSPRSGDLSVYWYQQSLDQGLQFLIQYYNGEERAKGNILERFSAQQFPDLHSELNLSSLELGDSALYFCASSGQDDSYEQYFGPGTRLTVT.

The chain has TRBV29-1 and TRBJ2-3; D is possibly TRBD1 or TRBD2 (5 bases each). Per germline, CDR1 SQVTM and CDR2 ANQGSEA. The germline V and J ends were trimmed by 7 bases and 2 bases, with 16 bases remaining between them. This CDR3 spans 14 amino acids. The CDR3 region has the DNA TGCAGCGGCACTCTTACCGGGGCCACAGATACGCAGTATTTT. Encoded protein: CSGTLTGATDTQYF.

Here the CDR3 reads CASSQGTGASTDTQYF. DNA for the CDR3: TGTGCCAGCAGCCAAGGGACAGGGGCGAGCACAGATACGCAGTATTTT. The J gene is TRBJ2-3, the V gene TRBV27; 10 nucleotides match TRBD1. The V and J ends lost 6 bases and 0 bases, in that order; junction bases with no gene match: 6. Germline V CDR1 and CDR2: MNHEY, SMNVEV (reference sequence). This CDR3 is built from 16 residues.

V gene TRBV20-1 combines with J gene TRBJ1-4; the D gene is possibly TRBD1 (5 bases). The V and J ends lost 3 bases and 4 bases respectively, with 15 bases between them. The CDR3 runs 15 residues. CDR1 is DFQATT, CDR2 SNEGSKA, per germline (reference sequence). The CDR3 reads CSARGSDSYNEKLFF. The CDR3, as DNA: TGCAGTGCTAGGGGTTCCGACAGCTATAATGAAAAACTGTTTTTT.

This clonotype was counted a few times. The chain employs TRBV4-1 and TRBJ1-1; D is undetermined. This CDR3 spans 18 amino acids. The ends were cut back, 0 bases at V and 1 base at J, with 18 bases in the middle. Germline V gives CDR1 MGHRA, CDR2 YSYEKL. In nucleotides, the CDR3 is TGCGCCAGCAGCCAAGAAAATGACTTTTTGGGGAGGAACACTGAAGCTTTCTTT. Translation: CASSQENDFLGRNTEAFF.

The chain carries TRBV9 and TRBJ1-2; 7 bases match TRBD1. The CDR3 loop spans 15 amino acids. The V and J ends lost 4 bases and 6 bases, in that order; junction bases with no gene match: 12. Germline values: CDR1 SGDLS, CDR2 YYNGEE. CDR3: CASSTNRGAGDGYTF. CDR3 coding DNA: TGTGCCAGCAGCACTAACAGGGGAGCGGGCGATGGCTACACCTTC.

On this clonotype: Germline is not matched at one junction end, which may reflect a read error. The gene calls are TRBV4-2 and TRBJ2-7; 12 nucleotides agree with TRBD2. The CDR3 is 15 residues long. Germline V gene sequence: CDR1 LGHNA, CDR2 YNFKEQ. CDR3 amino acids: CASNQDPTSGSEQYF. CDR3 DNA: TGTGCCAGCAACCAAGATCCGACTAGCGGGAGCGAGCAGTACTTC.

V gene TRBV7-3 combines with J gene TRBJ2-1; 10 nucleotides line up with TRBD2. The CDR3 is made up of 16 amino acids. J lost 11 bases, V lost 1 base, and 11 bases had no gene match. Germline values: CDR1 SGHTA, CDR2 FQGTGA. CDR3 bases: TGTGCCAGCAGCTTAAACCCCCCAGCGGGAGGGTTAAAGCAGTTCTTC. Encoded protein: CASSLNPPAGGLKQFF. Full variable domain (outside the CDR3, taken from reference TRBV7-3 and TRBJ2-1): GAGVSQTPSNKVTEKGKYVELRCDPISGHTALYWYRQSLGQGPEFLIYFQGTGAADDSGLPNDRFFAVRPEGSVSTLKIQRTERGDSAVYLCASSLNPPAGGLKQFFGPGTRLTVL.

Only a few counts were recorded for this clonotype. The V call is TRBV11-2, the J call TRBJ2-1, with TRBD2 matching over 11 bases. This CDR3 region has 16 residues. Germline CDR1 and CDR2: SGHAT and FQNNGV. After removal of 7 bases from V and 4 bases from J, the junction contained 9 bases not matched to a gene. The CDR3 DNA sequence: TGTGCCAGCATCGGTACACTAGCGGGGGATTACAATGAGCAGTTCTTC. This translates into CASIGTLAGDYNEQFF. Complete variable domain (other parts from reference TRBV11-2 and TRBJ2-1): EAGVAQSPRYKIIEKRQSVAFWCNPISGHATLYWYQQILGQGPKLLIQFQNNGVVDDSQLPKDRFSAERLKGVDSTLKIQPAKLEDSAVYLCASIGTLAGDYNEQFFGPGTRLTVL.

This clonotype was observed many times. This sequence joins TRBV29-1 and TRBJ2-3, with a weak D call TRBD2 (5 bases). The V gene lost 2 bases and the J gene lost 7 bases, with 13 bases spanning the gap. The CDR3 runs to 13 residues. The germline CDR1 and CDR2 sequences are SQVTM and ANQGSEA. CDR3 region: CSVELEAVNTQYF. For the CDR3, the DNA is TGCAGCGTTGAACTGGAGGCAGTCAATACGCAGTATTTT.

This clonotype was seen a few times. This rearrangement joins TRBV3-1 to TRBJ2-5; possible D gene TRBD2, 7 bases. Germline V gene lookup returns CDR1 LGHDT and CDR2 YNNKEL (reference sequence). Between the trimmed V and J ends, which lost 5 bases and 1 base, there was a span of 14 bases. The length of the CDR3 is 15 residues. The CDR3 coding sequence is TGTGCCAGCAGCAAAAGGGGGGGAGCCCAAGAGACCCAGTACTTC. Translated, it gives CASSKRGGAQETQYF.

With respect to this clonotype: Germline is not matched at one junction end, which may reflect a read error. The CDR3 DNA sequence: TGTGCCGGCAGTGCAGGGGGAAATGAAAAACTGTTTTTT. Residues: CAGSAGGNEKLFF. The chain joins TRBV6-1 to TRBJ1-4, with TRBD1 matching over 7 bases. The CDR3 runs to 13 residues. The V gene's germline CDR1 is MNHNS and CDR2 SASEGT.

With respect to this clonotype: Given a much more abundant clone one base away, this may be a read error. The V and J genes are TRBV25-1 and TRBJ2-7; D perhaps matches TRBD2 (5 bases). Germline CDR1 MGHDK, CDR2 SYGVNS. Trimming took off 4 bases at V and 2 bases at J, with 12 bases between the two ends. The CDR3 sequence is 14 residues long. This CDR3 reads CASSGFRGTYEQYF. The DNA for the CDR3 is TGTGCCAGCAGTGGATTCCGAGGGACCTACGAGCAGTACTTC.

Concerning this clonotype itself: A much larger clonotype is one base distant, so this may be a read error. The chain combines TRBV6-5 with TRBJ2-1, with TRBD2 identical over 9 bases. CDR1 and CDR2 (germline): MNHEY, SVGAGI. The CDR3 contains 15 residues. The CDR3 region has the DNA TGTGCCAGCAGTTTGAGCGGGGGGTCCTTCAATGGGCAGTTCTTC. It translates to CASSLSGGSFNGQFF.

This clonotype showed up many times. J is TRBJ2-1 and V is TRBV29-1; D is uncertain. This CDR3 region has 14 residues. The V end lost 1 base, the J end lost 2 bases, and 9 bases lay between the germline ends. Germline-derived CDR1 and CDR2 are SQVTM and ANQGSEA. CDR3 protein: CSVEGPLTYNEQFF. The CDR3 region has the DNA TGCAGCGTTGAAGGTCCACTTACCTACAATGAGCAGTTCTTC.

This clonotype was observed a few times. The rearrangement uses TRBV10-1 and TRBJ2-5, with 15 positions matching TRBD2. V lost 5 bases, J lost 5 bases, and 6 bases stayed unmatched. Germline CDR1 reads WNHNN; CDR2 reads SYGVQD (reference sequence). This CDR3 has 16 residues. In DNA, the CDR3 is TGCGCCAGCAGTCCCGGGACTAGCGGGAGGTGGGAGACCCAGTACTTC. Protein product: CASSPGTSGRWETQYF.

The rearrangement links TRBV5-4 to TRBJ2-3; tentatively, D is TRBD2 (6 bases). V dropped 0 bases and J dropped 6 bases, with 17 bases sitting between them. Germline CDR1 SGHNT, CDR2 YYREEE (reference sequence). The CDR3 is 16 residues long. DNA of the CDR3: TGTGCCAGCAGCTTGGTCGGGGGAGTGGGGCGGGATACGCAGTATTTT. Translation gives CASSLVGGVGRDTQYF.

There are a few counts of this clonotype. V is TRBV20-1 and J is TRBJ1-5; no reliable D call. Trimming shortened V by 2 bases and J by 2 bases, and 7 bases separated the two germline ends. The CDR3 loop spans 13 amino acids. Per the germline V gene, CDR1 is DFQATT and CDR2 is SNEGSKA (reference sequence). The CDR3: CSARRERNQPQHF. CDR3 coding DNA: TGCAGTGCTAGACGGGAGCGCAATCAGCCCCAGCATTTT.

This clonotype was seen a handful of times. CDR3 loop: CASSLRRRLAGGPPYEQYF. CDR3 nucleotides: TGTGCCAGCAGTTTACGGCGGAGACTAGCGGGGGGTCCTCCCTACGAGCAGTACTTC. The V call is TRBV6-5, the J call TRBJ2-7; 13 nucleotides line up with TRBD2. CDR3 length: 19 residues. Germline V gives CDR1 MNHEY, CDR2 SVGAGI. Trimming took 4 bases from V and 2 from J; bases not matched to a gene: 14.

The genes are TRBV20-1 and TRBJ2-7; perhaps D is TRBD1 or TRBD2 (5 bases each). TRBJ2-5 matches the DNA end more closely, so the J call is doubtful. The germline V gene has CDR1 DFQATT and CDR2 SNEGSKA (reference sequence). This CDR3 has 15 residues. CDR3 sequence: CSASEIRALGETQYF. CDR3 sequence (DNA): TGCAGTGCTAGTGAAATCAGGGCACTAGGGGAGACCCAGTACTTC.